The rows below give T cell receptor beta chains drawn from one sample of a study of T cells in Graves' hyperthyroidism and ophthalmopathy. TCRdb re-derived calls from the multiplex PCR reads in MiXCR, one entry per CDR3 protein. The sample holds about 400,000 distinct CDR3 sequences, roughly 14% seen once. Source material: blood. These receptors originate from a woman between 25 and 40 years old with Graves' ophthalmopathy. CDR3s include the opening cysteine and the closing phenylalanine or tryptophan. A D gene is named only where the DNA matches it firmly. Expanded clones get a size class; other rows say once, few or many, or leave the size out.

size	V	D	J	DNA	CDR3
many	TRBV29-1	NA	TRBJ1-2	TGCAGCGTTGAAGAAGATGGCTACACCTTC	CSVEEDGYTF
many	TRBV7-9	TRBD1	TRBJ1-2	TGTGCCAGCAGCTCCGTACGGACAGGGTCTTATGGCTACACCTTC	CASSSVRTGSYGYTF
few	TRBV15	NA	TRBJ1-6	TGTGCCACCAGCAGAGATCATAGGAGCTCCTATAATTCACCCCTCCACTTT	CATSRDHRSSYNSPLHF
NA	TRBV7-2	TRBD2	TRBJ2-1	TGTGCCAGCAGCGGGGGGGGGGGCAATGAGCAGTTCTTC	CASSGGGGNEQFF
NA	TRBV3-1	TRBD2	TRBJ2-1	TGTGCCAGCAGCGTTGTGGGGACTAGGGGTTACAATGAGCAGTTCTTC	CASSVVGTRGYNEQFF
many	TRBV10-3	TRBD1	TRBJ2-1	TGTGCCATCAGTGAGCAGGACAGGGCAAACGAGCAGTTCTTC	CAISEQDRANEQFF
few	TRBV4-2	TRBD1	TRBJ1-5	TGTGCCAGCAGCCAAGATCGTATGGGACAGGGGAATCAGCCCCAGCATTTT	CASSQDRMGQGNQPQHF
many	TRBV25-1	TRBD1	TRBJ1-4	TGTGCCAGCAGTGGCCCGGGACAGGCGGAAGCAACTAATGAAAAACTGTTTTTT	CASSGPGQAEATNEKLFF
NA	TRBV5-6	NA	TRBJ1-5	TGTGCCAGCAGCGTCGGACACCTTCAGCCCCAGCATTTT	CASSVGHLQPQHF
many	TRBV11-2	NA	TRBJ1-3	TGTGCCAGCAGCTTAAGGGCAGCAACTTTACCGTTCTCTGGAAACACCATATATTTT	CASSLRAATLPFSGNTIYF
few	TRBV6-1	TRBD2	TRBJ2-3	TGTGCCAGCACTAGGACTAGCGGGGGGAGAGGTTTCACAGATACGCAGTATTTT	CASTRTSGGRGFTDTQYF
few	TRBV11-2	TRBD2	TRBJ2-2	TGTGCCAGCAGCTCAGGGACTAGCGGGGTACGCTCGTCGAACACCGGGGAGCTGTTTTTT	CASSSGTSGVRSSNTGELFF
NA	TRBV7-8	TRBD1	TRBJ2-1	TGTGCCAGCAGCTTAAGGTTGTTTCGACAGGGGAGGAATGAGCAGTTCTTC	CASSLRLFRQGRNEQFF
NA	TRBV19	NA	TRBJ1-5	TGTGCCAGTAGTACCACAGGTAGCAATCAGCCCCAGCATTTT	CASSTTGSNQPQHF
many	TRBV5-1	TRBD1	TRBJ1-2	TGCGCCAGCAGGACCGACCAGGGGGCATTTAGTGGCTACACCTTC	CASRTDQGAFSGYTF
NA	TRBV20-1	NA	TRBJ2-7	TGCAGTGCTCCCGGACAGCGACCCTGCGAGCAGTACTTC	CSAPGQRPCEQYF
many	TRBV7-3	NA	TRBJ2-1	TGTGCCAGCAGCTTAACACGTGGAGGCGAGCAGTTCTTC	CASSLTRGGEQFF
many	TRBV7-9	TRBD2	TRBJ2-3	TGTGCCAGCAGCTTAGGAGGAATTAGCGGGGGGAGCACAGATACGCAGTATTTT	CASSLGGISGGSTDTQYF
many	TRBV20-1	NA	TRBJ1-1	TGCAGTGTTATGGCGGAGGGGGAGAACACTGAAGCTTTCTTT	CSVMAEGENTEAFF
many	TRBV28	NA	TRBJ2-7	TGTGCCAGCAGTTTAGGCAGGGATGACGAGCAGTACTTC	CASSLGRDDEQYF
many	TRBV2	NA	TRBJ1-2	TGTGCCAGCAGTGAATTGGCCGACGGCTATGGCTACACCTTC	CASSELADGYGYTF
many	TRBV7-2	TRBD2	TRBJ2-5	TGTGCCAGCAACCCCCGGCTAGCGGGCCAAGAGACCCAGTACTTC	CASNPRLAGQETQYF
many	TRBV7-9	NA	TRBJ1-1	TGTGCCAGCAGCTTTACGGCCGTGAACACTGAAGCTTTCTTT	CASSFTAVNTEAFF
many	TRBV2	NA	TRBJ2-1	TGTGCCAGCAGTTCCGACAGGCCTAGCTCCTACAATGAGCAGTTCTTC	CASSSDRPSSYNEQFF
few	TRBV28	NA	TRBJ1-1	TGTGCCAGCAGTTTGGGGGGAAGTGACACTGAAGCTTTCTTT	CASSLGGSDTEAFF
many	TRBV3-1	NA	TRBJ1-5	TGTGCCAGCAGCCAAGGGACACAAAATCAGCCCCAGCATTTT	CASSQGTQNQPQHF
many	TRBV5-1	NA	TRBJ2-7	TGCGCCAGCAGCTTGGCAGGGTTTGACGAGCAGTACTTC	CASSLAGFDEQYF
many	TRBV27	NA	TRBJ2-1	TGTGCCAGCGGCCCGGTGGCAGGGCCCTACAATGAGCAGTTCTTC	CASGPVAGPYNEQFF
NA	TRBV2	TRBD2	TRBJ2-3	TGTGCCAGCAGTGCGCGGGGGGATACGCAGTATTTT	CASSARGDTQYF
many	TRBV20-1	NA	TRBJ2-6	TGCAGTGCTAGCTCCTCTGGGGCCAACGTCCTGACTTTC	CSASSSGANVLTF
NA	TRBV20-1	TRBD1	TRBJ2-5	TGCAGTGCTATCAACAGGGGATACCAAGAGACCCGGTACTTC	CSAINRGYQETRYF
NA	TRBV9	NA	TRBJ2-3	TGTGCCAGCAGCCCAGAGGGCTTAAGCACAGATACGCAGTATTTT	CASSPEGLSTDTQYF
few	TRBV20-1	TRBD1	TRBJ1-2	TGCAGTGCTAGAACTCCCCAGGGGGATAACTATGGCTACACCTTC	CSARTPQGDNYGYTF
NA	TRBV6-6	NA	TRBJ2-3	TGTGCCAGCAGTTACCCGGGTGTAGATACGCAGTATTTT	CASSYPGVDTQYF
NA	TRBV9	NA	TRBJ2-2	TGTGCCAGCAGCGTATGGCCATGGGGCCCCAGGGTGGTCGGGGAGCTGTTTTTT	CASSVWPWGPRVVGELFF
many	TRBV18	NA	TRBJ2-3	TGTGCCAGCTCTAATCTGGGGGCGATCACAGATACGCAGTATTTT	CASSNLGAITDTQYF
many	TRBV18	TRBD1	TRBJ1-2	TGTGCCAGCTCACCACCGAACAGGGGTGGCTACACCTTC	CASSPPNRGGYTF
NA	TRBV7-2	NA	TRBJ1-5	TGTGCCAGCAGCCTAGACAGGTTCAATCAGCCCCAGCATTTT	CASSLDRFNQPQHF
many	TRBV2	NA	TRBJ1-4	TGTGCCAGCAGTGTTGAGTCGGCAACTAATGAAAAACTGTTTTTT	CASSVESATNEKLFF
NA	TRBV20-1	TRBD1	TRBJ1-4	TGCAGTGCTTCAGACAGGGTTGATGAAAAACTGTTTTTT	CSASDRVDEKLFF
few	TRBV7-3	NA	TRBJ1-6	TGTGCCAGCAGTCGGACAGAACCAGATTCACCCCTCCACTTT	CASSRTEPDSPLHF
many	TRBV3-1	TRBD2	TRBJ2-1	TGTGCCAGCAGCCAAGCGCTAGCGGGATCATACAATGAGCAGTTCTTC	CASSQALAGSYNEQFF
many	TRBV27	NA	TRBJ1-2	TGTGCCAGCAGGCGAGAGTCCGCCTATGGCTACACCTTC	CASRRESAYGYTF
many	TRBV12-5	NA	TRBJ2-2	TGTGCTAGTGGTATCTACACCGGGGAGCTGTTTTTT	CASGIYTGELFF
many	TRBV12-3/TRBV12-4	NA	TRBJ2-3	TGTGCCAGCAGCCTAGAGGGGCTGGGGTCAGGCCGAGGAAAAAATACGCAGTATTTT	CASSLEGLGSGRGKNTQYF
many	TRBV9	TRBD2	TRBJ2-3	TGTGCCAGCAGCGGGGGACTAGCGGGGGGAATCACAGATACGCAGTATTTT	CASSGGLAGGITDTQYF
NA	TRBV5-1	NA	TRBJ1-2	TGCGCCACCCGGGGAGGGTCTAACTATGGCTACACCTTC	CATRGGSNYGYTF
many	TRBV28	TRBD1	TRBJ2-7	TGTGCCAGCAGTGCTTGGGGACAGGGGGTATTCGACGAGCAGTACTTC	CASSAWGQGVFDEQYF
once	TRBV28	TRBD2	TRBJ2-5	TGTGCCAGCAGTCGACTAGCCCAGGAGGAGACCCAGTACTTC	CASSRLAQEETQYF